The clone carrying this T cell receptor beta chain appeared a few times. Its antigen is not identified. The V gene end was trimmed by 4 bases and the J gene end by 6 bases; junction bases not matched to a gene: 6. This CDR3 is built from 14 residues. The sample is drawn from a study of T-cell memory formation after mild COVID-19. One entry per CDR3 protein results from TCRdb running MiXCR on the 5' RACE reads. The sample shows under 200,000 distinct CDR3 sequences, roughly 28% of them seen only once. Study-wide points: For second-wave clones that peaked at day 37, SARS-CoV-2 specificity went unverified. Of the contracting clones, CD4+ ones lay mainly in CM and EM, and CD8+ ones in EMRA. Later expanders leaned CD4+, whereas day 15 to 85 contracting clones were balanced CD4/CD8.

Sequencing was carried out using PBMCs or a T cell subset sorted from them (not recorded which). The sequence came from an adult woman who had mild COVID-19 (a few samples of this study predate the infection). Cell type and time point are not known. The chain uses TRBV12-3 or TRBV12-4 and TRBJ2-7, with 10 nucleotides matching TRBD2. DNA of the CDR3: TGTGCCAGCAGTTCAAGCGGGAGGGCCGGCGAGCAGTACTTC. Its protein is CASSSSGRAGEQYF.